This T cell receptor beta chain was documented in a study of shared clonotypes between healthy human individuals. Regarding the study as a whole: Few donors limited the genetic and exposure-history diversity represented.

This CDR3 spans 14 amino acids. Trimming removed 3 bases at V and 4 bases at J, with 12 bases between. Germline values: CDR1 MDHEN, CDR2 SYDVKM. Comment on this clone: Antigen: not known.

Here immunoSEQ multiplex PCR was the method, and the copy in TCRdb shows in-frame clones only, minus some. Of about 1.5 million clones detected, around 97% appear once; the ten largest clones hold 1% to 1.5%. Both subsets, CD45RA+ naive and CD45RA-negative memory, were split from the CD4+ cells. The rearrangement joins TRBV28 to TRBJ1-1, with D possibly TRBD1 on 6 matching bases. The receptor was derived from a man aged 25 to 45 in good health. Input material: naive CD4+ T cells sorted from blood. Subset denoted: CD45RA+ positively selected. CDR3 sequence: CASSLIRGRTEAFF. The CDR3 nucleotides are TGTGCCAGCAGTTTGATCAGGGGACGCACTGAAGCTTTCTTT.